A selection of T cell receptor beta chains follows, all from one sample in a study of vaccination effects on CD4 cells after COVID-19. Repertoires were generated with immunoSEQ multiplex PCR, while TCRdb's copy carries only in-frame clones and drops some. This table holds around 50,000 clones, over 60% found once. Antigen specificity for these receptors is unknown. This specimen consisted of CD4+ T cells from PBMCs cultured without peptide, obtained after COVID-19 vaccination. These receptors all stem from a human donor who had a prior SARS-CoV-2 infection. CDR3s include the opening cysteine and the closing phenylalanine or tryptophan. Each record gives: clone size, D gene, V gene, J gene, CDR3 DNA, CDR3 protein. The D gene is left open where the match is weak. Size tells how often a clone was seen (once, few, many) or the class of an expanded clone, and some rows leave it out.

.,.,TRBV27,TRBJ1-1,TGTGCCAGCAGTTTAGTACTTGGGGGTCTCACTGAAGCTTTCTTT,CASSLVLGGLTEAFF
.,TRBD2,TRBV27,TRBJ2-2,TGTGCCAGCAGGTTTAGCGGGGGGGCCACCGGGGAGCTGTTTTTT,CASRFSGGATGELFF
once,TRBD1,TRBV28,TRBJ2-7,TGTGCCAGCACCTCGGACAGGTACGAGCAGTACTTC,CASTSDRYEQYF
.,.,TRBV6-5,TRBJ1-3,TGTGCCAGCAGCTCGTACAGTGGCTCTGGAAACACCATATATTTT,CASSSYSGSGNTIYF
.,TRBD1,TRBV28,TRBJ2-7,TGTGCCAGCAGTCCCTCCGGGACAGAGAAGTACGAGCAGTACTTC,CASSPSGTEKYEQYF
.,.,TRBV21-1,TRBJ1-1,TGTGCCAGCGGGAAAAACAGGGGTATCGACACTGAAGCTTTCTTT,CASGKNRGIDTEAFF
.,.,TRBV6-5,TRBJ1-2,TGTGCCAGCAGTCAATCGTGGGCGGGGGCCGGTGGCTACACCTTC,CASSQSWAGAGGYTF
once,TRBD1,TRBV5-1,TRBJ2-3,TGCGCCAGCAGCTTGTCCAGGGGGTCGGATACGCAGTATTTT,CASSLSRGSDTQYF
once,.,TRBV29-1,TRBJ2-5,TGCAGCGTTGGTTTTGGGGATTTGGGAGAGACCCAGTACTTC,CSVGFGDLGETQYF
.,TRBD1,TRBV2,TRBJ1-5,TGTGCCAGCAGGGAGTCAGGGGGGATGGGCAATCAGCCCCAGCATTTT,CASRESGGMGNQPQHF
.,TRBD2,TRBV30,TRBJ2-1,TGTGCCTGGAGTGTGGAGCGGGAGAATGAGCAGTTCTTC,CAWSVERENEQFF
.,.,TRBV7-2,TRBJ1-3,TGTGCCAGCAGCTTATACTCCTCTGGAAACACCATATATTTT,CASSLYSSGNTIYF
.,.,TRBV6-5,TRBJ2-5,TGTGCCAGCAGTTACTCAGGGAGTAGGAGAGAGACCCAGTACTTC,CASSYSGSRRETQYF
.,TRBD1,TRBV19,TRBJ2-1,TGTGCCAGTAGTACCCCGGACCGGGACAGTGCCTACAATGAGCAGTTCTTC,CASSTPDRDSAYNEQFF
.,TRBD2,TRBV11-2,TRBJ2-7,TGTGCCAGCAGCTGGACTAGCGGGGTATACGAGCAGTACTTC,CASSWTSGVYEQYF
.,TRBD1,TRBV6-5,TRBJ2-7,TGTGCCAGCAGATATGGACAGGGATTCGACGAGCAGTACTTC,CASRYGQGFDEQYF
few,.,TRBV7-9,TRBJ1-2,TGTGCCAGCGGAGGACCAAGGGGGAGCTATGGCTACACCTTC,CASGGPRGSYGYTF
.,.,TRBV6-5,TRBJ1-1,TGTGCCAGCAGTTCAATCAGGGGGAACACTGAAGCTTTCTTT,CASSSIRGNTEAFF
few,.,TRBV2,TRBJ1-3,TGTGCCAGCAGGAGGGATCGCTCTGGAAACACCATATATTTT,CASRRDRSGNTIYF
.,.,TRBV19,TRBJ2-1,TGTGCCAGTAGTATTCATCGACTAGAAGGGGTCAATGAGCAGTTCTTC,CASSIHRLEGVNEQFF
.,TRBD2,TRBV24-1,TRBJ2-3,TGTGCCACCGGTAAGACTAGCGGCCCTCATACGCAGTATTTT,CATGKTSGPHTQYF
.,.,TRBV5-8,TRBJ2-5,TGTGCCAGCAGCCGACTAGAAGAGACCCAGTACTTC,CASSRLEETQYF
.,.,TRBV4-1,TRBJ1-2,TGCGCCAGCAGCCAAGGGCAGAATCAAAACTATGGCTACACCTTC,CASSQGQNQNYGYTF
.,.,TRBV5-1,TRBJ2-7,TGCGCCAGCAGCTTGGGAACCGCGGACTCCTACGAGCAGTACTTC,CASSLGTADSYEQYF
.,.,TRBV6-1,TRBJ2-7,TGTGCCAGCAGTGAATTCTTGGTCAGGGCCGGGCAGTACTTC,CASSEFLVRAGQYF
.,.,TRBV4-1,TRBJ1-5,TGCGCCAGCAGCCATGCTGGGACCATTAATCAGCCCCAGCATTTT,CASSHAGTINQPQHF
.,.,TRBV4-2,TRBJ1-5,TGTGCCAGCAGCCAAGATCAGGGACGAAGCAATCAGCCCCAGCATTTT,CASSQDQGRSNQPQHF
.,TRBD1,TRBV7-9,TRBJ2-3,TGTGCCAGCAGCTCAACAGGGGGAGCCCCCACAGATACGCAGTATTTT,CASSSTGGAPTDTQYF
.,.,TRBV9,TRBJ1-1,TGTGCCAGCAGCGTCGCGAGGGGCACTGAAGCTTTCTTT,CASSVARGTEAFF
.,.,TRBV24-1,TRBJ2-5,TGTGCCACCAGTGATGCAGGGAGACAAGAGACCCAGTACTTC,CATSDAGRQETQYF
.,.,TRBV6-5,TRBJ2-7,TGTGCCAGCAGCGTACACGGGCGAGGGCTTTACGAGCAGTACTTC,CASSVHGRGLYEQYF
.,.,TRBV5-4,TRBJ1-5,TGTGCCAGCAGCTTAGGGGATCAGCCCCAGCATTTT,CASSLGDQPQHF
.,.,TRBV4-3,TRBJ2-1,TGCGCCAGCAGCCAGGGGACGGAGAGGGATGAGCAGTTCTTC,CASSQGTERDEQFF
.,.,TRBV6-2/TRBV6-3,TRBJ1-1,TGTGCCAGCAGTTACAGTGTGGCAGCTTATTTTAACACTGAAGCTTTCTTT,CASSYSVAAYFNTEAFF
.,.,TRBV2,TRBJ2-7,TGTGCCAGCAGGCGGTGGCCATCGCCCTCCGAGCAGTACTTC,CASRRWPSPSEQYF
.,TRBD2,TRBV6-5,TRBJ2-3,TGTGCCAGCAGTTTGGGACTAGCTAGCACAGATACGCAGTATTTT,CASSLGLASTDTQYF
once,.,TRBV5-1,TRBJ2-3,TGCGCCAGCAGCTTGGGAAGGGGAGATACGCAGTATTTT,CASSLGRGDTQYF
.,.,TRBV4-2,TRBJ2-3,TGTGCCAGCAGCGAGGTGGCAGCGGGTGGGGATACGCAGTATTTT,CASSEVAAGGDTQYF
few,.,TRBV4-1,TRBJ2-1,TGCGCCAGCAGCCAGCCGAGCGCGGGTTACAATGAGCAGTTCTTC,CASSQPSAGYNEQFF
.,.,TRBV11-2,TRBJ2-5,TGTGCCAGCAGGAGCGGGGAGACCCAGTACTTC,CASRSGETQYF
.,.,TRBV9,TRBJ1-1,TGTGCCAGCAGCCCTTGGACGGGGAACACTGAAGCTTTCTTT,CASSPWTGNTEAFF
.,TRBD2,TRBV11-3,TRBJ2-1,TGTGCCAGCAGCGTCGGCGGGGGGCCCTACAATGAGCAGTTCTTC,CASSVGGGPYNEQFF
.,.,TRBV19,TRBJ1-2,TGTGCCAGTAGTATAGCGGTGGCAGCCTATGGCTACACCTTC,CASSIAVAAYGYTF
.,TRBD1,TRBV3-1/TRBV3-2,TRBJ1-4,TGTGCCAGCAGCCTATTCGCAACCGGGACAGGGGGCCAAAATGAAAAACTGTTTTTT,CASSLFATGTGGQNEKLFF
.,.,TRBV10-3,TRBJ2-3,TGTGCCATCAGTGATGGGGGGACTAGCACAGATACGCAGTATTTT,CAISDGGTSTDTQYF
.,TRBD1,TRBV10-3,TRBJ2-7,TGTGCCATCAGGGAAAGGACAGGGGGGCTCGAGCAGTACTTC,CAIRERTGGLEQYF
.,.,TRBV5-1,TRBJ2-3,TGCGCCAGCAGCTTAACAGTCAGCGATACGCAGTATTTT,CASSLTVSDTQYF